One sample yielded the 10 T cell receptor beta chains listed below, sequenced in a study of blood T cell repertoires in COVID-19 (dated by TCRdb to the early 2020s). The library was produced with the immunoSEQ multiplex PCR assay. The table comes from immuneACCESS by way of TCRdb, which keeps in-frame sequences with V and J called. Part of the clones is missing from these tables; in studies checked, under half for an unresolved V gene and the rest for unknown reasons. The sample table shows some 200,000 clones, and around 89% are seen once. Of the sample, roughly 5.6% is held by the ten largest clones. The sequenced sample was peripheral blood. Every receptor here comes from a man between 35 and 55 years old with active or convalescent COVID-19.

The CDR3 sequence: CASSSIFSGSQETQYF. The CDR3 DNA sequence: TGTGCCAGCAGCTCAATATTTAGCGGGAGCCAAGAGACCCAGTACTTC. V usage is TRBV11-3 and J usage is TRBJ2-5, with TRBD2 matching over 9 bases. Germline CDR1 SGHNT, CDR2 YENEEA. V lost 4 bases, J lost 1 base, and 7 bases stayed unmatched. The CDR3 sequence is 16 residues long.

J is TRBJ1-1 and V is TRBV19; a possible D gene is TRBD1 (6 bases). The V end was cut by 4 bases, the J end by 0 bases, with 6 bases between. The length of the CDR3 is 13 residues. Germline CDR1 LNHDA, CDR2 SQIVND (reference sequence). In DNA form, the CDR3 reads TGTGCCAGTAGTACAGGGGTGAACACTGAAGCTTTCTTT. It yields the protein CASSTGVNTEAFF.

The J gene is TRBJ1-2, the V gene TRBV5-4; possible D gene TRBD1, 5 bases. The CDR3 sequence is 13 residues long. Germline CDR1 SGHNT, CDR2 YYREEE (reference sequence). V was clipped by 2 bases and J by 4 bases, with 9 bases between them. The CDR3 protein is CASSFLGAYGYTF. Here the CDR3 DNA reads TGTGCCAGCAGCTTTCTAGGGGCCTATGGCTACACCTTC.

V and J are TRBV19 and TRBJ2-6; D possibly corresponds to TRBD1 (6 bases). Trimming removed 4 bases from V and 0 bases from J, with 10 bases in between. Per germline, CDR1 LNHDA and CDR2 SQIVND (reference sequence). This CDR3 region has 16 residues. The CDR3 loop reads CASSSTGYSGANVLTF. The CDR3 DNA reads TGTGCCAGTAGTAGTACAGGGTACTCTGGGGCCAACGTCCTGACTTTC.

V is TRBV3-1 (or the pseudogene TRBV3-2) and J is TRBJ2-7; TRBD1 agrees at 8 bases. The CDR3 totals 16 residues. Per the germline V gene, CDR1 is LGHDT and CDR2 is YNNKEL (reference sequence). J was trimmed by 2 bases and V by 1 base; bases with no gene match: 7. CDR3 nucleotides: TGTGCCAGCAGCCAAGGACCCGGGACAGGTACCTACGAGCAGTACTTC. It encodes CASSQGPGTGTYEQYF.

The genes are TRBV2 and TRBJ1-1; D possibly corresponds to TRBD1 (6 bases). The CDR3 is 14 residues long. V lost 5 bases and J 5 bases, leaving 15 bases between the germline ends. Looked up from germline, CDR1 is SNHLY and CDR2 is FYNNEI. The CDR3 sequence: CASSQTGSWTEAFF. DNA for the CDR3: TGTGCCAGCAGTCAGACAGGTTCTTGGACTGAAGCTTTCTTT.

This chain uses TRBV19 with TRBJ2-1; D remains ambiguous. V lost 5 bases, J lost 0 bases, and 11 bases lay in between. Per the germline V gene, CDR1 is LNHDA and CDR2 is SQIVND (reference sequence). This CDR3 has 15 amino acids. The CDR3 DNA follows: TGTGCCAGTAGTCATAGCCATAGCTCCTACAATGAGCAGTTCTTC. Protein product: CASSHSHSSYNEQFF.

This clone was detected only a few times. The V gene is TRBV19, the J gene TRBJ1-5, with a possible D match to TRBD1 (6 bases). The germline V and J ends were trimmed by 7 bases and 5 bases, with 12 bases remaining between them. This CDR3 is 13 amino acids long. Germline CDR1 LNHDA, CDR2 SQIVND (reference sequence). CDR3 sequence: CASNQGLDQPQHF. The DNA for the CDR3 is TGTGCCAGTAACCAGGGGTTAGATCAGCCCCAGCATTTT.

The CDR3 DNA reads TGCGCCAGCAGCTCCGGGACGAGGACTAGCGGGTCGTACGAGCAGTACTTC. It encodes CASSSGTRTSGSYEQYF. The V gene is TRBV5-1, the J gene TRBJ2-7; 11 bases map to TRBD2. The CDR3 contains 17 residues. Germline V gene sequence: CDR1 SGHRS, CDR2 YFSETQ. Losses at the gene ends were 3 bases for V and 4 bases for J; bases not matched to a gene: 12.

The chain couples TRBV7-2 to TRBJ2-3, with 7 bases that match TRBD2. CDR1 is SGHTA, CDR2 FQGNSA, per germline. Trimming removed 5 bases from V and 5 bases from J; junction bases left unmatched: 7. CDR3 length: 14 residues. The DNA of the CDR3 is TGTGCCAGCAGCCCACGGGGGGTCAGAGATACGCAGTATTTT. Translation: CASSPRGVRDTQYF.